This passage covers 12 T cell receptor beta chains from one sample sequenced in a study of CD4 T cells in relation to SARS-CoV-2 and coronaviruses. These TCRs are of unknown antigen specificity. The table came from immunoSEQ multiplex PCR; TCRdb's copy has only in-frame clones and leaves some out. The table records 22,000 or so clones, about 70% of them present only once. Before the COVID-19 pandemic, during about 2010-2018, CD4+ T cells were taken from unexposed donors. CD4+ T cells were isolated from the cells after nine to eleven days of culture. Sequencing was carried out using CD4+ T cells from PBMCs, cultured in vitro. These receptor sequences come from a human donor in good health.

This chain links TRBV11-3 with TRBJ2-3; D is unclear. The V end lost 3 bases, the J end lost 3 bases, and 4 bases lay between the germline ends. In germline, CDR1 is SGHNT, CDR2 YENEEA. The CDR3 has 12 residues. In DNA, the CDR3 is TGTGCCAGCAGCTTTCAGACAGATACGCAGTATTTT. This sequence encodes CASSFQTDTQYF.

The chain recombines TRBV27 with TRBJ2-7, with 7 bases identical to TRBD2. J gave up 0 bases and V 6 bases, and 11 bases lay outside the gene matches. CDR1 and CDR2 (germline): MNHEY, SMNVEV (reference sequence). The CDR3 runs 16 residues. The CDR3 reads CASRGEGGSFSYEQYF. In nucleotides, the CDR3 is TGTGCCAGCAGAGGTGAGGGAGGGTCCTTCTCCTACGAGCAGTACTTC.

J is TRBJ1-6 and V is TRBV7-9; TRBD1 matches 8 bases. J was trimmed by 6 bases and V by 5 bases; bases with no gene match: 6. The CDR3 covers 15 residues. Germline CDR1 is SEHNR and CDR2 is FQNEAQ (reference sequence). CDR3 residues: CASSTTGQANSPLHF. CDR3 sequence (DNA): TGTGCCAGCAGCACCACGGGACAGGCTAATTCACCCCTCCACTTT. Filled out from reference TRBV7-9 and TRBJ1-6, the complete variable domain reads DTGVSQNPRHKITKRGQNVTFRCDPISEHNRLYWYRQTLGQGPEFLTYFQNEAQLEKSRLLSDRFSAERPKGSFSTLEIQRTEQGDSAMYLCASSTTGQANSPLHFGNGTRLTVT.

V gene TRBV27 combines with J gene TRBJ1-5, with D possibly matching TRBD1 (6 bases). The V gene's germline CDR1 is MNHEY and CDR2 SMNVEV (reference sequence). The CDR3 consists of 14 residues. The V end was cut by 6 bases, the J end by 5 bases, with 14 bases between. The CDR3 DNA is TGTGCCAGCAGAGGGGGTAGGGGGGATCAGCCCCAGCATTTT. This codes for CASRGGRGDQPQHF.

This clone has a single count. The genes are TRBV7-2 and TRBJ2-1; 9 positions agree with TRBD2. The V segment lost 6 bases and the J segment 12 bases; nucleotides outside the gene matches: 12. Germline V lookup: CDR1 SGHTA, CDR2 FQGNSA. The CDR3 runs to 14 residues. The DNA of the CDR3 is TGTGCCAGCAGTCCAAGACTAGCGGCCTGGGGGCAGTTCTTC. Its translation is CASSPRLAAWGQFF.

This clone was counted once. The V call is TRBV5-1, the J call TRBJ1-2, with a tentative D call TRBD1 (5 bases). CDR1 is SGHRS, CDR2 YFSETQ, per germline. CDR3 length: 13 amino acids. V gave up 2 bases and J gave up 4 bases, with 9 bases separating them. CDR3 in amino acids: CASSFAGLYGYTF. The CDR3 DNA sequence: TGCGCCAGCAGCTTTGCGGGGCTCTATGGCTACACCTTC. The whole variable domain, remainder taken from reference TRBV5-1 and TRBJ1-2, is KAGVTQTPRYLIKTRGQQVTLSCSPISGHRSVSWYQQTPGQGLQFLFEYFSETQRNKGNFPGRFSGRQFSNSRSEMNVSTLELGDSALYLCASSFAGLYGYTFGSGTRLTVV.

The rearrangement joins TRBV10-2 to TRBJ2-1; D may be TRBD1 or TRBD2 (5 bases each). The CDR3 consists of 14 residues. V dropped 0 bases and J dropped 8 bases, with 11 bases sitting between them. Germline CDR1 WSHSY, CDR2 SAAADI. In nucleotides, the CDR3 is TGCGCCAGCAGTGAGTCGAGAGGGGTGGATGAGCAGTTCTTC. As protein: CASSESRGVDEQFF.

This clone has just a few counts. The chain couples TRBV6-1 to TRBJ2-7; D unclear. The CDR3 runs to 14 residues. The germline V gene has CDR1 MNHNS and CDR2 SASEGT. Trimming removed 3 bases from V and 7 bases from J, with 16 bases in between. The CDR3 loop reads CASSDWASGWEQYF. The CDR3, as DNA: TGTGCCAGCAGTGATTGGGCCTCCGGATGGGAGCAGTACTTC.

The V call is TRBV2, the J call TRBJ1-3; D not resolved. The germline CDR1 and CDR2 sequences are SNHLY and FYNNEI. This CDR3 region has 15 residues. With 2 bases removed from V and 0 bases from J, the gap between germline ends came to 8 bases. The CDR3: CASSEQAVSGNTIYF. CDR3 nucleotides: TGTGCCAGCAGTGAACAGGCGGTCTCTGGAAACACCATATATTTT.

The gene calls are TRBV6-5 and TRBJ2-3; a weak D match, TRBD2 (5 bases). CDR1 is MNHEY, CDR2 SVGAGI, per germline. The CDR3 extends over 15 amino acids. Deletions cut 2 bases from V and 6 bases from J, with 15 bases between. The CDR3 is CASSYRGSGWDTQYF. The DNA for the CDR3 is TGTGCCAGCAGTTACCGGGGTTCGGGCTGGGATACGCAGTATTTT.

The J gene is TRBJ2-3, the V gene TRBV5-4; D not resolved. The CDR3 is made up of 12 amino acids. The germline gives CDR1 SGHNT, CDR2 YYREEE (reference sequence). Trimming shortened V by 4 bases and J by 2 bases, and 5 bases separated the two germline ends. CDR3 in amino acids: CASSNPTDTQYF. Written as DNA, the CDR3 is TGTGCCAGCAGCAACCCCACAGATACGCAGTATTTT.

The chain carries TRBV19 and TRBJ1-2; D is unresolved. Trimming pared 7 bases from V and 4 bases from J, leaving 16 bases between. This CDR3 comprises 14 residues. Looked up from germline, CDR1 is LNHDA and CDR2 is SQIVND (reference sequence). CDR3 sequence (DNA): TGTGCCAGTACGGACGGGCATCTCACCTATGGCTACACCTTC. This translates into CASTDGHLTYGYTF.